The clone carrying this TCR beta chain was detected only a few times. The antigen is unknown. V lost 3 bases and J 4 bases, leaving 12 bases between the germline ends. Germline V lookup: CDR1 LNHDA, CDR2 SQIVND (reference sequence). There are 15 residues in the CDR3. TCRdb used MiXCR to reprocess the 5' RACE reads, holding one entry per CDR3 protein. The sample carries about 500,000 distinct CDR3 sequences, approximately 11% recorded once. These data originate in a study of CD8 T cells in ankylosing spondylitis. Study-wide results and limits: Roughly eight highly homologous variants made up a TCR beta motif that seemed to typify ankylosing spondylitis blood.

The clonotype was recovered from a male donor with ankylosing spondylitis. This sequence joins TRBV19 and TRBJ2-2, with a weak D call TRBD2 (5 bases). Sequenced input: blood, either unsorted or a sorted T cell fraction (not recorded which). The CDR3: CASSISHGITGELFF. CDR3 coding DNA: TGTGCCAGTAGTATTTCACACGGGATCACCGGGGAGCTGTTTTTT.